This section outlines one TCR beta chain sequence together with its context. V lost 1 base to trimming and J lost 2 bases; unmatched junction nucleotides: 15. This CDR3 has 18 amino acids. CDR1 and CDR2 from the germline V gene are SGHRS and YFSETQ. In the original workflow: Reference gene primer amplification gave estimated nucleated cell counts. Using immunoSEQ multiplex PCR, the repertoire was profiled, and TCRdb retains in-frame clones only, with some absent. V, J and clone size reflect that table, while D and trimming were determined from the DNA. This table has some 91,000 clones, approximately 76% appearing once. This sample was included in a study of blood T cell repertoires in COVID-19. Study at large: Samples came from the United States, Italy and Spain, spanning acute and convalescent COVID-19. From T cells, B-cell-depleted T cells, or PBMCs came the material, which was cDNA or gDNA.

The sequencing sample was made of peripheral blood. The rearrangement joins TRBV5-1 to TRBJ2-7, with 7 bases fitting TRBD2. The TCR originated in a man between 65 and 80 years old with acute or convalescent COVID-19. CDR3 amino acids: CASSLRAGLEKQTYEQYF. The CDR3 region has the DNA TGCGCCAGCAGCTTGCGCGCTGGACTAGAAAAGCAGACCTACGAGCAGTACTTC. Supplemented by reference TRBV5-1 and TRBJ2-7, the full variable domain reads KAGVTQTPRYLIKTRGQQVTLSCSPISGHRSVSWYQQTPGQGLQFLFEYFSETQRNKGNFPGRFSGRQFSNSRSEMNVSTLELGDSALYLCASSLRAGLEKQTYEQYFGPGTRLTVT.